Shown below are 20 T cell receptor beta chains from a single sample sequenced in a study of technical replicates of blood from a handful of donors. Profiled with immunoSEQ multiplex PCR; TCRdb holds only in-frame clones, not every one. The table has about 100,000 clones, about 96% seen once; the top ten hold about 0.38%. Specimen: T cells isolated from PBMCs. All receptors derive from a human donor in good health.

V usage is TRBV28 and J usage is TRBJ2-7; D is possibly TRBD2 (5 bases). CDR3 size: 16 residues. Trimming left V 7 bases short and J 7 bases short, with 26 bases between. Germline lookup yields CDR1 MDHEN and CDR2 SYDVKM. The CDR3 region has the DNA TGTGCCAGCACTCAGCAAACCGGGATAATGCCTCGGGAGCAGTACTTC. It encodes CASTQQTGIMPREQYF.

The chain joins TRBV6-5 to TRBJ1-4, with TRBD1 matching 7 bases. The trim removed 5 bases at V and 8 bases at J, leaving 8 bases unmatched. Looked up from germline, CDR1 is MNHEY and CDR2 is SVGAGI. The CDR3 length is 14 residues. CDR3 loop: CASSKDRAREKLFF. Here the CDR3 DNA reads TGTGCCAGCAGTAAAGACAGGGCCAGAGAAAAACTGTTTTTT.

This sequence joins TRBV6-5 and TRBJ2-1, with D unclear. The CDR3 runs 13 residues. The V end was cut by 6 bases, the J end by 2 bases, with 8 bases between. Germline CDR1 MNHEY, CDR2 SVGAGI. The CDR3 DNA reads as TGTGCCAGCAGCTCCGACACCTACAATGAGCAGTTCTTC. Protein product: CASSSDTYNEQFF.

V gene TRBV10-3 combines with J gene TRBJ1-3, with a tentative D call TRBD1 (5 bases). The CDR3 extends over 13 amino acids. CDR1 ENHRY and CDR2 SYGVKD come from the germline V gene. V was trimmed by 10 bases and J by 3 bases, leaving 13 bases between them. The CDR3 DNA sequence: TGTGCCACCGGGTCCGGGGGTGGAAACACCATATATTTT. Translation: CATGSGGGNTIYF.

The V call is TRBV5-6, the J call TRBJ1-5; 9 bases align to TRBD1. The trim removed 3 bases at V and 1 base at J, leaving 2 bases unmatched. Germline CDR1 is SGHDT and CDR2 is YYEEEE. This CDR3 spans 15 amino acids. DNA of the CDR3: TGTGCCAGCAGCTCAGACAGGGGGAGCAATCAGCCCCAGCATTTT. Its protein is CASSSDRGSNQPQHF.

The rearrangement uses TRBV4-1 and TRBJ2-4; D is undetermined. Looked up from germline, CDR1 is MGHRA and CDR2 is YSYEKL. The CDR3 length is 14 residues. V dropped 1 base and J dropped 0 bases, with 4 bases sitting between them. The CDR3 DNA follows: TGCGCCAGCAGCCAAGCATTAGCCAAAAACATTCAGTACTTC. Protein product: CASSQALAKNIQYF.

The V and J genes are TRBV7-3 and TRBJ1-1, with D perhaps matching TRBD1 (6 bases). CDR1 and CDR2 (germline): SGHTA, FQGTGA. Trimming left V 0 bases short and J 2 bases short, with 10 bases between. The CDR3 runs 15 residues. The CDR3 loop reads CASSLTGGPNTEAFF. The CDR3 bases are TGTGCCAGCAGCTTAACGGGGGGGCCCAACACTGAAGCTTTCTTT.

The CDR3 loop reads CASSSSGNYNEQFF. CDR3 nucleotide sequence: TGTGCCAGCAGCTCTAGCGGGAATTACAATGAGCAGTTCTTC. The chain couples TRBV7-6 to TRBJ2-1, with 9 bases aligning to TRBD2. In germline, CDR1 is SGHVS, CDR2 FNYEAQ. V dropped 4 bases and J dropped 4; count of bases not matched to a gene: 2. CDR3 length: 14 amino acids. The whole variable domain, remainder taken from reference TRBV7-6 and TRBJ2-1, is GAGVSQSPRYKVTKRGQDVALRCDPISGHVSLYWYRQALGQGPEFLTYFNYEAQQDKSGLPNDRFSAERPEGSISTLTIQRTEQRDSAMYRCASSSSGNYNEQFFGPGTRLTVL.

The chain recombines TRBV5-1 with TRBJ1-1; 8 bases align to TRBD1. Germline CDR1 reads SGHRS; CDR2 reads YFSETQ. This CDR3 has 15 amino acids. V was clipped by 4 bases and J by 6 bases; unmatched bases: 11. The CDR3 reads CASSHPDRVGAEAFF. The CDR3 DNA is TGCGCCAGCAGCCATCCGGACAGGGTCGGTGCTGAAGCTTTCTTT.

This clone has a single count. The same CDR3 also results from other DNA sequences found in this sample. The V gene is TRBV27, the J gene TRBJ1-5; 7 nucleotides line up with TRBD1. Per the germline V gene, CDR1 is MNHEY and CDR2 is SMNVEV (reference sequence). V was clipped by 3 bases and J by 7 bases; unmatched bases: 3. This CDR3 is built from 13 residues. Here the CDR3 DNA reads TGTGCCAGCAGTTTCACAGGGGACCAGCCCCAGCATTTT. It is translated as CASSFTGDQPQHF.

The V and J genes are TRBV6-6 and TRBJ2-2; TRBD2 matches 7 bases. The germline V gene has CDR1 MNHNY and CDR2 SVGAGI (reference sequence). Losses at the gene ends were 0 bases for V and 6 bases for J; bases not matched to a gene: 1. This CDR3 is 14 amino acids long. The CDR3 spells CASSYSRGAGELFF. The CDR3 DNA is TGTGCCAGCAGTTACTCTCGGGGGGCCGGGGAGCTGTTTTTT.

The V and J genes are TRBV5-8 and TRBJ2-4; TRBD1 might be the D (5 bases). This CDR3 spans 15 amino acids. V was clipped by 0 bases and J by 2 bases, with 9 bases between them. Germline CDR1 SGHTS, CDR2 YDEGEE. The DNA of the CDR3 is TGTGCCAGCAGCTTGGATCAGGGAACCAAAAACATTCAGTACTTC. The encoded protein is CASSLDQGTKNIQYF.

The chain has TRBV29-1 and TRBJ2-3, with a tentative D call TRBD1 (7 bases). V was trimmed by 1 base and J by 0 bases, leaving 11 bases between them. Germline V CDR1 and CDR2: SQVTM, ANQGSEA. The CDR3 length is 15 residues. CDR3 residues: CSVEGGDRSTDTQYF. The DNA for the CDR3 is TGCAGCGTTGAAGGGGGGGACAGAAGCACAGATACGCAGTATTTT.

The chain employs TRBV7-9 and TRBJ1-1; no definite D call. Germline assignment: CDR1 SEHNR and CDR2 FQNEAQ (reference sequence). The CDR3 consists of 13 residues. Trimming shortened V by 3 bases and J by 2 bases, and 7 bases separated the two germline ends. The CDR3 DNA reads as TGTGCCAGCAGCTTCCCGGGAAACACTGAAGCTTTCTTT. Residues: CASSFPGNTEAFF.

The J gene is TRBJ2-2, the V gene TRBV29-1; no firm D call. Germline V CDR1 and CDR2: SQVTM, ANQGSEA. The V end was cut by 4 bases, the J end by 6 bases, with 6 bases between. This CDR3 has 11 amino acids. Written as DNA, the CDR3 is TGCAGCGTTGTTCGGGCCGGGGAGCTGTTTTTT. Amino acids: CSVVRAGELFF.

V usage is TRBV28 and J usage is TRBJ1-5; 7 nucleotides line up with TRBD1. The CDR3 consists of 13 residues. J lost 4 bases, V lost 4 bases, and 1 base had no gene match. Germline lookup yields CDR1 MDHEN and CDR2 SYDVKM. DNA of the CDR3: TGTGCCAGCAGTTCAGGGGGAAATCAGCCCCAGCATTTT. Its translation: CASSSGGNQPQHF.

The chain recombines TRBV19 with TRBJ1-1, with D tentatively TRBD1 (6 bases). There are 15 residues in the CDR3. The V gene lost 3 bases and the J gene lost 1 base, with 12 bases spanning the gap. Germline V lookup: CDR1 LNHDA, CDR2 SQIVND (reference sequence). The CDR3, as DNA: TGTGCCAGTAGTATGGGGGCCAACAGGAACACTGAAGCTTTCTTT. Amino acid sequence: CASSMGANRNTEAFF. Full variable domain (remainder filled in from reference TRBV19 and TRBJ1-1): DGGITQSPKYLFRKEGQNVTLSCEQNLNHDAMYWYRQDPGQGLRLIYYSQIVNDFQKGDIAEGYSVSREKKESFPLTVTSAQKNPTAFYLCASSMGANRNTEAFFGQGTRLTVV.

This chain links TRBV10-1 with TRBJ2-3, with TRBD2 identical over 9 bases. Germline V gene lookup returns CDR1 WNHNN and CDR2 SYGVQD (reference sequence). V trimming: 5 bases; J trimming: 2 bases; junction bases outside the gene matches: 11. This CDR3 comprises 17 residues. The CDR3 region has the DNA TGCGCCAGCAGTCCTTTGACTAGCGGAGCGCCCACAGATACGCAGTATTTT. It yields the protein CASSPLTSGAPTDTQYF.

This sequence joins TRBV7-9 and TRBJ2-3, with 9 bases identical to TRBD2. The CDR3 consists of 15 residues. The germline CDR1 and CDR2 sequences are SEHNR and FQNEAQ (reference sequence). J gave up 3 bases and V 5 bases, and 6 bases lay outside the gene matches. The CDR3 protein is CASSRSGSMTDTQYF. The CDR3 coding sequence is TGTGCCAGCAGCCGTAGCGGGAGTATGACAGATACGCAGTATTTT.

This chain connects TRBV21-1 to TRBJ1-2; the D segment call TRBD1 is taken from the table without a DNA check. TRBV21-1 is listed as a pseudogene. The CDR3 has 14 residues. In DNA, the CDR3 is TGTGCCAGCAGCAAGGGACAGGGCATCTATGGCTACACCTTC. The encoded protein is CASSKGQGIYGYTF.